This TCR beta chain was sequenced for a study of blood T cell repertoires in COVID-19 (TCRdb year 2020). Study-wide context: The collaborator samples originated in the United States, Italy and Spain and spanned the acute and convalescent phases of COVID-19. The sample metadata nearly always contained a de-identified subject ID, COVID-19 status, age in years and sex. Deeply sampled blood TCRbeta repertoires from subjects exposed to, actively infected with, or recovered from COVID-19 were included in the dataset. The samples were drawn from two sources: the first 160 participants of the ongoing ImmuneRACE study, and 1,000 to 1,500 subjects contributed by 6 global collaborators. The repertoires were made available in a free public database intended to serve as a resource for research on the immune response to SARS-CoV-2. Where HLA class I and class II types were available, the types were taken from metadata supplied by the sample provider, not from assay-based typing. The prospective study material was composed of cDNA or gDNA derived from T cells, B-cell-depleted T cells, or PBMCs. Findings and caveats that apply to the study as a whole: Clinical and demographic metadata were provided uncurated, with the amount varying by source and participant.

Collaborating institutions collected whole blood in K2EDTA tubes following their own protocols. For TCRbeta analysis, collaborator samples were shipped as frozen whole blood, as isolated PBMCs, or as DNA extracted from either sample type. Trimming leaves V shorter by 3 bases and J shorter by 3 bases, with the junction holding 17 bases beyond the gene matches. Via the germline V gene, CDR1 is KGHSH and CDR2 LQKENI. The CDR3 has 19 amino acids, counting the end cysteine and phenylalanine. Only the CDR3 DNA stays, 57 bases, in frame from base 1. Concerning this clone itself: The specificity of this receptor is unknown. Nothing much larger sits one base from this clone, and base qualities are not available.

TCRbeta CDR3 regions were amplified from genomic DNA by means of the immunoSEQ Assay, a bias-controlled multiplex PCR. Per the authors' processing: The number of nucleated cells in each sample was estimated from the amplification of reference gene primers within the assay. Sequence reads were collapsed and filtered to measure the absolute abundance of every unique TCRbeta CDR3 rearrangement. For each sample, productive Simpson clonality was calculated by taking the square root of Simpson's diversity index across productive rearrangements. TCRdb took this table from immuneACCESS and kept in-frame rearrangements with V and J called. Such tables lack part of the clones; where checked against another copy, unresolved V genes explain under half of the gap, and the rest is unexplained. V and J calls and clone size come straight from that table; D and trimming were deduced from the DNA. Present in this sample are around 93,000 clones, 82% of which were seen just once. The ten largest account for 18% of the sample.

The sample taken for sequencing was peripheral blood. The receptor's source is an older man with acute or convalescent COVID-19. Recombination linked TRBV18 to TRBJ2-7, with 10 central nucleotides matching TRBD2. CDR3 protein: CASSPTLGLAGAFDYEQYF. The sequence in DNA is TGTGCCAGCTCACCCACGCTCGGGCTAGCGGGAGCGTTTGACTACGAGCAGTACTTC.